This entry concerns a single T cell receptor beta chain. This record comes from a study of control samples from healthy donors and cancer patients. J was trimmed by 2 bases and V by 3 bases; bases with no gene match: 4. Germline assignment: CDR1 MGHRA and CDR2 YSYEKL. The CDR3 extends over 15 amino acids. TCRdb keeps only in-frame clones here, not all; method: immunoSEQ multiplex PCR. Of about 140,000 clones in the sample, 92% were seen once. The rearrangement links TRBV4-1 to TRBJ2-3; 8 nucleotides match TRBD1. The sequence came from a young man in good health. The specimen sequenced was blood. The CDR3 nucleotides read TGCGCCAGCAGCCAGCAGACAGGGGCCACAGATACGCAGTATTTT. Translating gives CASSQQTGATDTQYF.